This entry features one TCR beta chain sequence. The clone's antigen remains unknown. Base qualities are not recorded, but no much larger clone differs from it by a single base. TCRdb names Illumina NovaSeq 6000 as the instrument used. TCR cDNA was synthesized by 5'RACE template switching, through which a universal primer site and unique molecular identifiers were introduced. Priming for cDNA synthesis came from both the TCR alpha and TCR beta constant segments. Libraries were amplified in two PCR steps, with sample barcodes and sequencing adapters added in the second step. Sequencing of libraries was done on Illumina HiSeq 2500 (2x100 bp) or NovaSeq (2x150 bp). Per the source publication's procedure: Demultiplexing of reads and collapsing into UMI consensus sequences were performed with MIGEC, and V(D)J alignment was carried out with MiXCR. Vaccine-responding clonotypes were identified with edgeR using replicate PBMC samples, with FDR below 0.01 and a log2 fold change above 5 up to day 15 being required. Each bulk clonotype received a CD4 or CD8 identity based on whether the sequenced CD4 or CD8 repertoire contained that clonotype at higher abundance. Using fastp trimming at Q25 and MiXCR clonotype assembly, TCRdb reanalyzed the public sequencing data and kept in-frame beta chains. Rows are combined by CDR3 protein, so each entry shows the most common genes and DNA. The V and J calls, along with clone size, are taken from TCRdb and not from the paper's own processing. The sample table records about 220,000 distinct CDR3 sequences; 3% to 4% of these occur just once. The ten largest clonotypes hold 3.2% of the sample.

This sample was included in a study of T cells after yellow fever vaccination (dated by TCRdb to between 2019 and 2020). Background on the whole study: The SMART-Seq v4 Ultra Low Input RNA kit was used to prepare libraries from fractions with low cell numbers. To follow T-cell clones before and after both primary and booster YFV17D yellow fever vaccination, bulk TCR alpha and beta repertoires underwent longitudinal sequencing. Two healthy male donors made up the cohort, one aged 18 to 30 years and the other aged 30 to 40 years. Blood was collected at multiple timepoints before and after primary and secondary immunization, and bulk PBMC replicates and cell subsets were isolated. General conclusions and limits of the study: Computational filtering was needed because FACS-sorted repertoires could contain abundant contaminating clonotypes from the bulk population. The secondary T-cell response was weaker than the primary response but faster, peaking on day 5 instead of day 15. The study included only two donors, which limits how far the findings can be generalized. After the booster, most clones that had expanded after primary vaccination were detected again (around 97% of CD4 and roughly nine tenths of CD8), suggesting broad maintenance of memory. A small share of clonotypes occurred in both CD4 and CD8 compartments, likely arising from convergent recombination.

CDR1 and CDR2, per the germline V gene, are SGHTA and FQGNSA. The cysteine opens and the phenylalanine closes a CDR3 of 12 amino acids. Only CDR3 DNA is held: 36 bases, read in frame from base 1. At the junction V is shortened by 3 bases and J by 7 bases, with 9 bases in between. Taken with the paper, the label for treatment or condition translates to: live attenuated yellow fever vaccine strain. A standard Ficoll-Paque protocol was used to isolate PBMCs from peripheral blood. Dynabeads CD4 and CD8 positive selection kits were used to isolate the CD4 and CD8 T-cell fractions. TriZol was used to extract RNA from bulk PBMCs, from CD4 and CD8 fractions, and from dextramer-positive and dextramer-negative fractions.

The sequence was collected from a young man who received the YFV17D yellow fever vaccine. This receptor chain uses TRBV7-2 and TRBJ2-5; the D gene assignment is ambiguous. The material sequenced was CD4+ T cells sorted from PBMCs, taken 10 days after the yellow fever booster vaccination. The DNA reads TGTGCCAGCAGCTTTGCTGGGGTGACCCAGTACTTC. Translation gives CASSFAGVTQYF.